The 31 T cell receptor beta chains below come from one sample, sequenced in a study of T cells after yellow fever vaccination. TCRdb re-analysed the 5' RACE reads in MiXCR, keeping a single row per CDR3 protein. The sample contains about 99,000 distinct CDR3 sequences, around 5.8% of which appear only once. The sequenced sample was CD8+ T cells sorted from PBMCs, obtained 10 days after the yellow fever booster vaccination. The receptors were sampled from a man between 18 and 29 years old who received the YFV17D yellow fever vaccine.

This clonotype was counted many times. The chain uses TRBV24-1 and TRBJ2-3; D might be TRBD1 (5 bases). The length of the CDR3 is 15 residues. Between the trimmed V and J ends, which lost 4 bases and 2 bases, there was a span of 12 bases. Germline V gives CDR1 KGHDR, CDR2 SFDVKD. CDR3: CATSETGLLTDTQYF. As DNA, the CDR3 is TGTGCCACCAGTGAAACAGGCCTCCTCACAGATACGCAGTATTTT.

This clonotype was counted between two and nine times. The chain has TRBV27 and TRBJ2-5; tentative D call: TRBD2 (5 bases). Trimming cost V 5 bases and J 3 bases, with 10 bases left between them. Germline V gene sequence: CDR1 MNHEY, CDR2 SMNVEV (reference sequence). This CDR3 region has 13 residues. CDR3 sequence (DNA): TGTGCCAGCAGTGATATCGGGGAAGAGACCCAGTACTTC. This encodes CASSDIGEETQYF.

The rearrangement joins TRBV9 to TRBJ2-2; D is possibly TRBD1 (5 bases). CDR1 is SGDLS, CDR2 YYNGEE, per germline. Trimming took 5 bases from V and 3 from J, leaving 5 bases between them. The CDR3 extends over 12 amino acids. The CDR3 sequence: CASRGDTGELFF. The CDR3 DNA reads as TGTGCCAGCAGAGGGGACACCGGGGAGCTGTTTTTT.

In DNA form, the CDR3 reads TGTGCCAGCAACCCGACAGCGTGGGACACTGAAGCTTTCTTT. It translates to CASNPTAWDTEAFF. The chain uses TRBV6-1 and TRBJ1-1; D perhaps matches TRBD1 (5 bases). This CDR3 is built from 14 residues. Deletions cut 7 bases from V and 3 bases from J, with 15 bases between. The V gene's germline CDR1 is MNHNS and CDR2 SASEGT.

This clonotype has ten or more counts. J is TRBJ2-3 and V is TRBV4-1, with 7 nucleotides matching TRBD2. The germline CDR1 and CDR2 sequences are MGHRA and YSYEKL. CDR3 size: 14 residues. Trimming removed 1 base from V and 5 bases from J; junction bases left unmatched: 3. For the CDR3, the DNA is TGCGCCAGCAGCCAAGTGGGGGGGGGAGATACGCAGTATTTT. Its translation is CASSQVGGGDTQYF.

The chain employs TRBV12-3 or TRBV12-4 and TRBJ1-3, with 12 bases identical to TRBD1. The junction had 12 bases not matched to a gene; V was cut back by 6 bases and J by 9 bases. The CDR3 covers 16 residues. Here the CDR3 reads CASSHRPGQGAFTIYF. CDR3 DNA: TGTGCCAGCAGCCACCGACCGGGACAGGGGGCTTTCACCATATATTTT.

V and J are TRBV29-1 and TRBJ1-2; D not resolved. CDR3 size: 14 residues. The germline V gene encodes CDR1 SQVTM and CDR2 ANQGSEA. The germline V and J ends were trimmed by 5 bases and 5 bases, with 18 bases remaining between them. The CDR3 spells CSVSRVQTWYGYTF. The CDR3 DNA reads as TGCAGCGTTTCCCGGGTCCAAACGTGGTATGGCTACACCTTC. Filled out from reference TRBV29-1 and TRBJ1-2, the complete variable domain reads SAVISQKPSRDICQRGTSLTIQCQVDSQVTMMFWYRQQPGQSLTLIATANQGSEATYESGFVIDKFPISRPNLTFSTLTVSNMSPEDSSIYLCSVSRVQTWYGYTFGSGTRLTVV.

Ten or more counts support this clonotype. The chain has TRBV15 and TRBJ2-3; 10 bases are a match to TRBD1. CDR3 length equals 15 residues. V trimming: 3 bases; J trimming: 4 bases; junction bases outside the gene matches: 4. Germline V CDR1 and CDR2: LNHNV, YYDKDF (reference sequence). The CDR3 DNA reads as TGTGCCACCAGCAGGGTGACAGGGGGCGCAGATACGCAGTATTTT. Protein: CATSRVTGGADTQYF.

In its sample, this clonotype was seen a few times. The rearrangement links TRBV12-3 or TRBV12-4 to TRBJ2-2; D possibly corresponds to TRBD1 (6 bases). The germline V and J ends were trimmed by 7 bases and 3 bases, with 9 bases remaining between them. The length of the CDR3 is 13 residues. The CDR3 DNA follows: TGTGCCAGCACAGCAGGGGACACCGGGGAGCTGTTTTTT. It translates to CASTAGDTGELFF.

The chain carries TRBV7-3 and TRBJ2-3, with 8 nucleotides matching TRBD2. The CDR3 sequence is 15 residues long. V shed 0 bases, J shed 5 bases, and the junction held 4 bases outside the gene matches. CDR1 and CDR2 (germline): SGHTA, FQGTGA. DNA for the CDR3: TGTGCCAGCAGCTTAACCGGGGGGGGCTTAGATACGCAGTATTTT. Translated: CASSLTGGGLDTQYF.

The table lists this clonotype with many counts. This chain connects TRBV24-1 to TRBJ1-2; 11 bases align to TRBD1. V lost 3 bases to trimming and J lost 0 bases; unmatched junction nucleotides: 5. Germline CDR1 is KGHDR and CDR2 is SFDVKD. The CDR3 length is 17 residues. The CDR3 sequence: CATSDGGTGGTNYGYTF. In DNA form, the CDR3 reads TGTGCCACCAGTGATGGCGGGACAGGGGGTACTAACTATGGCTACACCTTC.

This clonotype has a handful of counts. The chain is built from TRBV20-1 and TRBJ1-1; 8 bases map to TRBD1. The CDR3 is made up of 13 amino acids. CDR1 DFQATT and CDR2 SNEGSKA come from the germline V gene (reference sequence). The trim removed 8 bases at V and 7 bases at J, leaving 12 bases unmatched. The CDR3 DNA is TGCAGTCCATCCGACAGGGGACGGGGTGAAGCTTTCTTT. It yields the protein CSPSDRGRGEAFF.

In its sample, this clonotype was seen a few times. This chain links TRBV10-3 with TRBJ2-5, with D possibly being TRBD1 (5 bases). The CDR3 covers 13 residues. Germline lookup yields CDR1 ENHRY and CDR2 SYGVKD. V dropped 3 bases and J dropped 5 bases, with 10 bases sitting between them. Written as DNA, the CDR3 is TGTGCCATCAGTGATAAGGGGCGCGAGACCCAGTACTTC. It encodes CAISDKGRETQYF.

This clonotype was counted only a few times. This chain links TRBV10-3 with TRBJ2-2; tentatively, D is TRBD1 (5 bases). V lost 0 bases and J 4 bases, leaving 18 bases between the germline ends. The germline CDR1 and CDR2 sequences are ENHRY and SYGVKD. The CDR3 sequence is 18 residues long. CDR3 sequence reads: CAISESSVAQVGTGELFF. CDR3 in DNA: TGTGCCATCAGTGAGTCGAGCGTAGCACAGGTCGGCACCGGGGAGCTGTTTTTT.

The chain couples TRBV28 to TRBJ2-7; possibly TRBD1 for D (6 bases). The CDR3 runs 15 residues. Trimming removed 6 bases at V and 2 bases at J, with 17 bases between. Germline V CDR1 and CDR2: MDHEN, SYDVKM. CDR3: CASSPTGRSTYEQYV. The CDR3 DNA reads as TGTGCCAGCAGCCCCACAGGGCGTTCAACCTACGAGCAGTACGTC.

This clonotype was seen a handful of times. CDR3 protein: CASSSGQGETQYF. For the CDR3, the DNA is TGTGCCAGCAGTTCGGGACAGGGTGAGACCCAGTACTTC. This chain links TRBV12-3 or TRBV12-4 with TRBJ2-5; 9 positions agree with TRBD1. The CDR3 contains 13 residues. With 4 bases clipped from V and 5 bases from J, the junction kept 2 bases outside the gene matches.

The chain links TRBV5-4 to TRBJ1-1; TRBD1 matches 7 bases. Trimming at V came to 4 bases and at J to 1 base, leaving 7 bases not matched to a gene. This CDR3 comprises 15 residues. Germline assignment: CDR1 SGHNT and CDR2 YYREEE (reference sequence). Written as DNA, the CDR3 is TGTGCCAGCAGCGGTACCGGGACAGAGAACACTGAAGCTTTCTTT. Translating gives CASSGTGTENTEAFF.

The chain joins TRBV12-3 or TRBV12-4 to TRBJ2-2; 7 bases agree with TRBD2. With V trimmed by 11 bases and J by 1 base, 4 bases remained unmatched. The CDR3 spans 13 residues. The CDR3 loop is CAGGDGNTGELFF. The CDR3 region has the DNA TGTGCCGGGGGGGACGGGAACACCGGGGAGCTGTTTTTT.

The table lists this clonotype with a few counts. The chain recombines TRBV24-1 with TRBJ2-7; perhaps D is TRBD1 or TRBD2 (5 bases each). The germline V gene has CDR1 KGHDR and CDR2 SFDVKD. Between the trimmed V and J ends, which lost 4 bases and 4 bases, there was a span of 19 bases. CDR3 length: 16 amino acids. The CDR3 nucleotides are TGTGCCACCAGTGACCCCCGGGACCCCTGCGCGTACGAGCAGTACTTC. This translates into CATSDPRDPCAYEQYF.

This clonotype was counted between two and nine times. The rearrangement links TRBV29-1 to TRBJ2-3, with 9 bases fitting TRBD2. Germline CDR1 is SQVTM and CDR2 is ANQGSEA. This CDR3 contains 15 residues. The J segment lost 2 bases and the V segment lost 6 bases, leaving 9 bases of the junction unmatched. The CDR3 DNA reads as TGCAGCGTAACCCGAGCGGGGGGCCCCACAGATACGCAGTATTTT. Its protein product is CSVTRAGGPTDTQYF.

This clonotype was detected ten times or more. This chain's CDR3 is CASSFSGLNTGELFF. Here the CDR3 DNA reads TGTGCCAGCAGCTTTAGCGGACTGAACACCGGGGAGCTGTTTTTT. The rearrangement joins TRBV7-9 to TRBJ2-2, with a weak D call TRBD2 (6 bases). The V end lost 3 bases, the J end lost 1 base, and 9 bases lay between the germline ends. This CDR3 spans 15 amino acids. CDR1 and CDR2 (germline): SEHNR, FQNEAQ (reference sequence).

This clonotype has more than one count but fewer than ten. V and J are TRBV7-9 and TRBJ2-5; 8 bases line up with TRBD2. Germline V lookup: CDR1 SEHNR, CDR2 FQNEAQ (reference sequence). This CDR3 region has 14 residues. J gave up 5 bases and V 7 bases, and 9 bases lay outside the gene matches. CDR3 in amino acids: CASTPPGGLETQYF. CDR3 nucleotides: TGTGCCAGCACCCCGCCGGGAGGGTTGGAGACCCAGTACTTC.

This clonotype was found many times. The chain is built from TRBV27 and TRBJ2-5; D is unclear. Trimming pared 5 bases from V and 5 bases from J, leaving 15 bases between. The CDR3 runs to 14 residues. Looked up from germline, CDR1 is MNHEY and CDR2 is SMNVEV (reference sequence). CDR3 sequence reads: CASSPRHLWETQYF. The CDR3 region has the DNA TGTGCCAGCAGTCCCCGACACCTATGGGAGACCCAGTACTTC.

The gene calls are TRBV7-9 and TRBJ1-2; 12 nucleotides line up with TRBD1. Germline lookup yields CDR1 SEHNR and CDR2 FQNEAQ (reference sequence). CDR3 length: 14 amino acids. The trim removed 5 bases at V and 6 bases at J, leaving 4 bases unmatched. The CDR3 spells CASSGDRGLDGYTF. Here the CDR3 DNA reads TGTGCCAGCAGCGGGGACAGGGGGCTTGATGGCTACACCTTC.

The genes are TRBV7-3 and TRBJ2-6; 7 bases align to TRBD1. From germline, CDR1 is SGHTA and CDR2 FQGTGA. V dropped 5 bases and J dropped 0; count of bases not matched to a gene: 4. CDR3 length equals 16 residues. The CDR3 nucleotides read TGTGCCAGCAGCCTGACAGGGCCCTCTGGGGCCAACGTCCTGACTTTC. Translation: CASSLTGPSGANVLTF. Full variable domain (remainder filled in from reference TRBV7-3 and TRBJ2-6): GAGVSQTPSNKVTEKGKYVELRCDPISGHTALYWYRQSLGQGPEFLIYFQGTGAADDSGLPNDRFFAVRPEGSVSTLKIQRTERGDSAVYLCASSLTGPSGANVLTFGAGSRLTVL.

The sample holds a few counts of this clonotype. The rearrangement uses TRBV20-1 and TRBJ2-2, with D hard to call. CDR3 length: 16 amino acids. CDR1 is DFQATT and CDR2 is SNEGSKA in the germline V gene (reference sequence). Between the trimmed V and J ends, which lost 0 bases and 4 bases, there was a span of 15 bases. The CDR3 protein is CSARDVKGLGTGELFF. DNA of the CDR3: TGCAGTGCTAGAGATGTTAAGGGTCTCGGCACCGGGGAGCTGTTTTTT.

V gene TRBV7-9 combines with J gene TRBJ2-7; TRBD1 aligns across 8 bases. V dropped 3 bases and J dropped 1; count of bases not matched to a gene: 2. Germline V gene lookup returns CDR1 SEHNR and CDR2 FQNEAQ (reference sequence). This CDR3 region has 14 residues. The CDR3 DNA sequence: TGTGCCAGCAGCTTCGGGGACAGGTCCTACGAGCAGTACTTC. Amino acid sequence: CASSFGDRSYEQYF. Filled out from reference TRBV7-9 and TRBJ2-7, the complete variable domain reads DTGVSQNPRHKITKRGQNVTFRCDPISEHNRLYWYRQTLGQGPEFLTYFQNEAQLEKSRLLSDRFSAERPKGSFSTLEIQRTEQGDSAMYLCASSFGDRSYEQYFGPGTRLTVT.

The chain has TRBV7-8 and TRBJ2-7; D is unclear. The CDR3 spans 14 residues. V dropped 3 bases and J dropped 2 bases, with 11 bases sitting between them. The germline V gene has CDR1 SGHVS and CDR2 FQNEAQ. The CDR3 DNA is TGTGCCAGCAGCTTGGAGCCAGGAACCTACGAGCAGTACGTC. Translating it yields CASSLEPGTYEQYV.

This clonotype was observed many times. The chain employs TRBV24-1 and TRBJ2-7; TRBD1 matches 7 bases. J was trimmed by 3 bases and V by 6 bases; bases with no gene match: 4. Germline values: CDR1 KGHDR, CDR2 SFDVKD. The CDR3 is 13 residues long. The CDR3 coding sequence is TGTGCCACCAGTTGGGACAGACACTACGAGCAGTACTTC. This codes for CATSWDRHYEQYF.

At least ten counts were recorded for this clonotype. The chain combines TRBV7-9 with TRBJ2-3; a possible D gene is TRBD2 (6 bases). CDR1 and CDR2 from the germline V gene are SEHNR and FQNEAQ (reference sequence). The germline V and J ends were trimmed by 3 bases and 4 bases, with 20 bases remaining between them. The CDR3 totals 17 residues. Here the CDR3 reads CASSFRDSQIPPDTQYF. For the CDR3, the DNA is TGTGCCAGCAGCTTCCGGGACTCGCAAATCCCCCCAGATACGCAGTATTTT.

The chain employs TRBV4-1 and TRBJ2-7; D unclear. CDR1 and CDR2 from the germline V gene are MGHRA and YSYEKL. The CDR3 runs to 15 residues. Trimming cost V 1 base and J 4 bases, with 14 bases left between them. CDR3 amino acids: CASSQVFSGEYEQYV. In DNA form, the CDR3 reads TGCGCCAGCAGCCAAGTATTTAGTGGGGAATACGAGCAGTACGTC.